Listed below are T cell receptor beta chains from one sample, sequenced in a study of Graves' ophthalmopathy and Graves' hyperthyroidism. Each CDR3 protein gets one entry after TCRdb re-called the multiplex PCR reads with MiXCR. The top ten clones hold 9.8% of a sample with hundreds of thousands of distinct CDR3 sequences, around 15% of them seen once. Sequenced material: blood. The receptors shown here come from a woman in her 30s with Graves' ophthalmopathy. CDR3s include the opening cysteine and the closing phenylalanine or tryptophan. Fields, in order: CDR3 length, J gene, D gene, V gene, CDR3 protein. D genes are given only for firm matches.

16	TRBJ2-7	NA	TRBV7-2	CASSPLFRDSSYEQYF
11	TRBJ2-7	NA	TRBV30	CAWQSGYEQYF
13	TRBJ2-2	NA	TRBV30	CAWSQGWTGELFF
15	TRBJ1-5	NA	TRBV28	CASSLRYSLNQPQHF
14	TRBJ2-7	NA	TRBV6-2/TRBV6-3	CASSYSVGTYEQYF
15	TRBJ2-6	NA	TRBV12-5	CASGPPGAGANVLTF
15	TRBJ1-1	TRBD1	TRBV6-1	CASSPPGQANTEAFF
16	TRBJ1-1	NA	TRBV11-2	CASSLYPGGWDTEAFF
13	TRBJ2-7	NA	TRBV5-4	CASSIPGVYEQYF
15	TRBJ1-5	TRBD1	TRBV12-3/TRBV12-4	CASSPGQVDGEPQHF
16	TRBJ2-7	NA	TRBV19	CASSITGEYPLWEQYF
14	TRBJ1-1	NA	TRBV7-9	CASTISGGNTEAFF
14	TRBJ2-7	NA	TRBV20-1	CSARASLNSYEQYF
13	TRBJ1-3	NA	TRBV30	CAWTGRVGNTIYF
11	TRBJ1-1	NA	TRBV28	CASSTRGSAFF
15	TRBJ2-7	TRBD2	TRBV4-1	CASSPSGGRTYEQYF
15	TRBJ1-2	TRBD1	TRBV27	CASSSGQGTIAYYTF
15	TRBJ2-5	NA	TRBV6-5	CASSYEGDRTETQYF
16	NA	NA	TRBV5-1	CASSAQPDSGEETQYF
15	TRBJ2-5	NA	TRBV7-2	CASSPGLMYQETQYF
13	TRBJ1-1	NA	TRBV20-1	CSARDPGGLFAFF
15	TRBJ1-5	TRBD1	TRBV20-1	CSAPLGTGEGQPQHF
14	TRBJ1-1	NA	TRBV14	CASSQHTKNPEAFF
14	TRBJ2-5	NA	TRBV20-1	CSATTSDAQETQYF
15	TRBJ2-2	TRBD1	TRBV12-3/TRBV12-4	CASSSGQGDTGELFF
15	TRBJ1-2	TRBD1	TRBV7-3	CASSNSGTGVGGYTF
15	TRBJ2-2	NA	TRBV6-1	CASSGQPANTGELFF
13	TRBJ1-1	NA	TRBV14	CASSFYTPPPAFF
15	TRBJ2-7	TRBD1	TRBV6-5	CASSYSGTGSYEQYF
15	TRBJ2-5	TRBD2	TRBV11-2	CASSPAGLTQETQYF
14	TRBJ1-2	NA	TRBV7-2	CASSIDRSNYGYTF
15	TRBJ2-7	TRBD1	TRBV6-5	CASNRRDRASYEQYF
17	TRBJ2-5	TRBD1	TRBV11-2	CASSLTLDRVNWETQYF
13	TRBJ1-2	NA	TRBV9	CASTESGNYGYTF